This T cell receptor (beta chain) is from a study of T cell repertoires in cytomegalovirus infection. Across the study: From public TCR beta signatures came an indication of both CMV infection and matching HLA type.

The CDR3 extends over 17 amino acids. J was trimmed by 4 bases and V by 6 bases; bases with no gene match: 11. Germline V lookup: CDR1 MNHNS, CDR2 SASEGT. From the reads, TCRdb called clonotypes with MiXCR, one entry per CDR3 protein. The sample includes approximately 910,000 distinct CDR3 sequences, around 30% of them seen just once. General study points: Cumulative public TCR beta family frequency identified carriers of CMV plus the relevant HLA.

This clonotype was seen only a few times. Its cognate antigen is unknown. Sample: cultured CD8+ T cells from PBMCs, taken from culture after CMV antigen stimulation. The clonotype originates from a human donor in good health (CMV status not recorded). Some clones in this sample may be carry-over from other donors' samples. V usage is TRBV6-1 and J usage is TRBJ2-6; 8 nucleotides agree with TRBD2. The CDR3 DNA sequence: TGTGCCAGCAGCTTCCAGTTGCGGGGGGCCGGGGCCAACGTCCTGACTTTC. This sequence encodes CASSFQLRGAGANVLTF.